This T cell receptor beta chain was retrieved from a study of T cells in Graves' hyperthyroidism and ophthalmopathy. Orbital computed tomography, thyroid ultrasound, serum thyroxine and TRAb, and clinical symptoms together informed the diagnoses. Over 9 ml of fresh peripheral blood supplied the PBMCs. Amplified regions were TCR beta CDR3 sequences from RNA transcripts. The HTBI primer set was used in a first-round RT-PCR of the TCR CDR3. Via MiXCR, TCRdb re-called the multiplex PCR reads, giving one row per CDR3 protein. Among under 500,000 distinct CDR3 sequences, over 11% were seen once, and the ten largest hold 28%. In germline, CDR1 is MDHEN, CDR2 SYDVKM. This CDR3 has 14 amino acids. Trimming stripped 5 bases from V and 5 bases from J, with 13 bases between. General study findings and limits: Most thyroid clonotypes expanded above 0.001 were also detected in blood.

A note on this clonotype: The antigen is unknown.

This sequence joins TRBV28 and TRBJ2-1; D is possibly TRBD1 (5 bases). The clonotype originates from a man between 50 and 59 years old with Graves' ophthalmopathy. Material: blood. CDR3 residues: CASSVRSDNNEQFF. The CDR3 bases are TGTGCCAGCAGTGTACGTTCGGACAACAATGAGCAGTTCTTC.